This record concerns one T cell receptor beta chain sequence. What it binds is unknown. Germline V CDR1 and CDR2: MNHEY, SMNVEV (reference sequence). This CDR3 comprises 14 residues. Trimming removed 0 bases from V and 8 bases from J, with 13 bases in between. The record originates from a study of T cell repertoires in cytomegalovirus infection. The overall study: Recently identified HLA-C-restricted and well-studied HLA-B-restricted CMV epitopes were used.

Using its own MiXCR run on the reads, TCRdb lists one record per CDR3 protein. The sample contains approximately 990,000 distinct CDR3 sequences, about a third of which appear only once. Whole-study findings and limits: Clonotype analysis showed dominance of the ex vivo response by HLA-C-restricted CMV-specific TCR beta clonotypes.

This rearrangement joins TRBV27 to TRBJ1-2; unclear D gene. The receptor comes from a human donor in good health (CMV status not recorded). Some clones in this sample may be carry-over from other donors' samples. The sample was cultured CD8+ T cells from PBMCs, taken from culture after CMV antigen stimulation. The CDR3 protein is CASSLSYSMLGYTF. CDR3 bases: TGTGCCAGCAGTTTATCCTATTCTATGCTCGGCTACACCTTC.